This T cell receptor (beta chain) was sequenced during a study of identical twins. Findings and limits, study-wide: Twin pairs' shared out-of-frame alpha sequences were enriched in low generation probability. The analysis was cross-sectional rather than longitudinal within donors.

The sample holds a few counts of this clonotype. Its antigen is currently unknown. V shed 3 bases and J shed 5 bases, with 8 bases lying between them. CDR3 length equals 13 residues. It was template switching that added a universal primer site, and there were unique molecular identifiers on the cDNA. TCRdb used MiXCR to reprocess the 5' RACE reads, holding one entry per CDR3 protein. The sample lists hundreds of thousands of distinct CDR3 sequences, 5.5% to 6.5% occurring once. This sequence joins TRBV12-3 or TRBV12-4 and TRBJ2-1; D call uncertain. Sequenced input: naive T cells sorted from blood. The clonotype originates from a man in his late teens or twenties in good health. The chain's CDR3 is CASSFARNNEQFF. Here the CDR3 DNA reads TGTGCCAGCAGTTTCGCTAGGAACAATGAGCAGTTCTTC.